What follows are 26 T cell receptor beta chains derived from one specimen sequenced in a study of identifying expanded T cells in peripheral blood. Profiling relied on immunoSEQ multiplex PCR, and the TCRdb table lists in-frame clones only, not all of them. Counted here are some 95,000 clones, about 86% occurring once; the ten biggest clones make up 5.6%. The sample taken for sequencing was blood. The receptors shown here come from a person aged 18-70 years in good health.

The chain has TRBV11-2 and TRBJ2-5; perhaps TRBD1 as D (5 bases). Trimming took 3 bases from V and 4 from J, leaving 9 bases between them. Germline CDR1 and CDR2: SGHAT and FQNNGV. This CDR3 contains 13 residues. As DNA, the CDR3 is TGTGCCAGCAGCTTCGGACAATTAGAGACCCAGTACTTC. Its protein product is CASSFGQLETQYF.

V is TRBV11-2 and J is TRBJ2-4, with 9 nucleotides matching TRBD2. This CDR3 region has 16 residues. CDR1 is SGHAT, CDR2 FQNNGV, per germline. Unmatched junction bases numbered 8, after V lost 8 bases and J lost 0 bases. DNA for the CDR3: TGTGCCAGCGGACTAGCGAGCGCACTAGCCAAAAACATTCAGTACTTC. The encoded protein is CASGLASALAKNIQYF.

The chain has TRBV30 and TRBJ2-5; D is possibly TRBD1 or TRBD2 (5 bases each). The CDR3 totals 14 residues. Germline V gives CDR1 GTSNPN, CDR2 SVGIG (reference sequence). Trimming left V 3 bases short and J 5 bases short, with 16 bases between. The CDR3 nucleotides read TGTGCCTGGAGGAGTTGGGGTGGGGACGAGACCCAGTACTTC. Protein product: CAWRSWGGDETQYF. The complete variable domain, with remaining parts taken from reference TRBV30 and TRBJ2-5, reads SQTIHQWPATLVQPVGSPLSLECTVEGTSNPNLYWYRQAAGRGLQLLFYSVGIGQISSEVPQNLSASRPQDRQFILSSKKLLLSDSGFYLCAWRSWGGDETQYFGPGTRLLVL.

CDR3 sequence reads: CAWGSPGTDEAFF. The CDR3 DNA reads TGTGCCTGGGGATCCCCCGGGACGGATGAAGCTTTCTTT. The chain employs TRBV30 and TRBJ1-1; D possibly corresponds to TRBD1 (5 bases). The CDR3 loop spans 13 amino acids. CDR1 and CDR2 from the germline V gene are GTSNPN and SVGIG (reference sequence). Trimming cost V 5 bases and J 7 bases, with 17 bases left between them. The full variable domain, rest sourced from reference TRBV30 and TRBJ1-1, is SQTIHQWPATLVQPVGSPLSLECTVEGTSNPNLYWYRQAAGRGLQLLFYSVGIGQISSEVPQNLSASRPQDRQFILSSKKLLLSDSGFYLCAWGSPGTDEAFFGQGTRLTVV.

This chain links TRBV6-5 with TRBJ2-5; no firm D call. This CDR3 region has 13 residues. Looked up from germline, CDR1 is MNHEY and CDR2 is SVGAGI. V lost 10 bases to trimming and J lost 2 bases, with 14 bases between them. CDR3 amino acids: CATRRSTQETQYF. In DNA form, the CDR3 reads TGTGCCACCCGACGGTCCACTCAAGAGACCCAGTACTTC.

The chain has TRBV7-6 and TRBJ2-5, with 8 positions matching TRBD1. Germline CDR1 reads SGHVS; CDR2 reads FNYEAQ. With V trimmed by 5 bases and J by 5 bases, 7 bases remained unmatched. This CDR3 comprises 14 residues. This CDR3 reads CASSLTGEKETQYF. The CDR3 nucleotides read TGTGCCAGCAGCCTGACAGGGGAAAAGGAGACCCAGTACTTC.

This chain joins TRBV5-8 and TRBJ2-1; D possibly corresponds to TRBD1 (5 bases). The CDR3 length is 15 residues. CDR1 and CDR2 from the germline V gene are SGHTS and YDEGEE. V lost 1 base and J 4 bases, leaving 12 bases between the germline ends. The DNA for the CDR3 is TGTGCCAGCAGCTTGACGGCAGGGCGATACAATGAGCAGTTCTTC. It codes for CASSLTAGRYNEQFF.

The chain uses TRBV5-4 and TRBJ2-7, with D perhaps matching TRBD1 or TRBD2 (5 bases each). V lost 0 bases and J 0 bases, leaving 7 bases between the germline ends. There are 14 residues in the CDR3. Germline V gene lookup returns CDR1 SGHNT and CDR2 YYREEE (reference sequence). The CDR3 protein is CASSLDGASYEQYF. Written as DNA, the CDR3 is TGTGCCAGCAGCTTGGACGGGGCCTCCTACGAGCAGTACTTC.

This rearrangement joins TRBV27 to TRBJ1-4, with unresolved D. V lost 6 bases and J lost 3, with 14 bases in between. This CDR3 has 15 residues. Germline V CDR1 and CDR2: MNHEY, SMNVEV (reference sequence). The CDR3 loop reads CASSRKGTANEKLFF. CDR3 nucleotides: TGTGCCAGCAGCCGAAAGGGAACGGCTAATGAAAAACTGTTTTTT. Supplemented by reference TRBV27 and TRBJ1-4, the full variable domain reads EAQVTQNPRYLITVTGKKLTVTCSQNMNHEYMSWYRQDPGLGLRQIYYSMNVEVTDKGDVPEGYKVSRKEKRNFPLILESPSPNQTSLYFCASSRKGTANEKLFFGSGTQLSVL.

The rearrangement uses TRBV5-4 and TRBJ1-1, with TRBD1 as a possible D gene (5 bases). V lost 5 bases and J lost 8, with 19 bases in between. Germline V gene sequence: CDR1 SGHNT, CDR2 YYREEE (reference sequence). This CDR3 spans 14 amino acids. Here the CDR3 DNA reads TGTGCCAGCAGTAGACCTAGAAGTGAGGGGGAAGCTTTCTTT. Protein: CASSRPRSEGEAFF. Supplemented by reference TRBV5-4 and TRBJ1-1, the full variable domain reads ETGVTQSPTHLIKTRGQQVTLRCSSQSGHNTVSWYQQALGQGPQFIFQYYREEENGRGNFPPRFSGLQFPNYSSELNVNALELDDSALYLCASSRPRSEGEAFFGQGTRLTVV.

The chain uses TRBV7-8 and TRBJ1-1; the D is unclear. Per germline, CDR1 SGHVS and CDR2 FQNEAQ. There are 13 residues in the CDR3. Deletions cut 1 base from V and 9 bases from J, with 12 bases between. The DNA of the CDR3 is TGTGCCAGCAGCTTAGATCTAGGAAGGAAAGCTTTCTTT. Its protein is CASSLDLGRKAFF.

This clone was found a few times. V and J are TRBV7-9 and TRBJ2-7; D ambiguous. Germline CDR1 and CDR2: SEHNR and FQNEAQ (reference sequence). This CDR3 is 12 amino acids long. Trimming shortened V by 4 bases and J by 4 bases, and 8 bases separated the two germline ends. The CDR3 nucleotides read TGTGCCAGCAGCTCTCCAAGGTACGAGCAGTACTTC. It codes for CASSSPRYEQYF.

This clone has a single count. The chain employs TRBV9 and TRBJ1-4; 7 nucleotides agree with TRBD1. Germline CDR1 and CDR2: SGDLS and YYNGEE. The CDR3 length is 16 residues. The V gene end was trimmed by 0 bases and the J gene end by 2 bases; junction bases not matched to a gene: 4. In DNA, the CDR3 is TGTGCCAGCAGCGTAGGCCCGACAGGGACTAATGAAAAACTGTTTTTT. Protein sequence: CASSVGPTGTNEKLFF.

The chain joins TRBV18 to TRBJ2-1; D perhaps matches TRBD2 (5 bases). The length of the CDR3 is 17 residues. CDR1 KGHSH and CDR2 LQKENI come from the germline V gene. V lost 3 bases to trimming and J lost 8 bases, with 23 bases between them. The CDR3 here is CASSPSGKPHGLDEQFF. The CDR3 region has the DNA TGTGCCAGCTCACCCTCGGGAAAGCCTCACGGGTTAGATGAGCAGTTCTTC.

This rearrangement joins TRBV30 to TRBJ1-1; TRBD1 is a possible D gene (5 bases). Trimming took off 4 bases at V and 4 bases at J, with 16 bases between the two ends. The CDR3 is 14 residues long. CDR1 is GTSNPN and CDR2 is SVGIG in the germline V gene (reference sequence). CDR3 sequence (DNA): TGTGCCTGGACTAAATCGGGGACGGGCACTGAAGCTTTCTTT. Protein sequence: CAWTKSGTGTEAFF.

V usage is TRBV7-2 and J usage is TRBJ1-1; no firm D call. V gave up 5 bases and J gave up 1 base, with 11 bases separating them. Germline V gene data show CDR1 as SGHTA and CDR2 as FQGNSA. This CDR3 spans 14 amino acids. Written as DNA, the CDR3 is TGTGCCAGCAGCCCCAGTCGGTGGAACACTGAAGCTTTCTTT. Amino acid sequence: CASSPSRWNTEAFF.

The chain recombines TRBV7-9 with TRBJ1-1; D is unresolved. The ends were cut back, 1 base at V and 5 bases at J, with 8 bases in the middle. CDR3 size: 13 residues. Germline V lookup: CDR1 SEHNR, CDR2 FQNEAQ (reference sequence). The CDR3 sequence: CASSLDRSTEAFF. CDR3 nucleotides: TGTGCCAGCAGCTTAGATCGGTCGACTGAAGCTTTCTTT.

The chain carries TRBV19 and TRBJ2-7, with 7 positions matching TRBD1. Losses at the gene ends were 4 bases for V and 3 bases for J; bases not matched to a gene: 6. CDR1 is LNHDA and CDR2 is SQIVND in the germline V gene (reference sequence). The CDR3 runs 14 residues. The CDR3 region has the DNA TGTGCCAGTAGTAGACAGGCAGGGGGCTACGAGCAGTACTTC. Protein sequence: CASSRQAGGYEQYF.

The V gene is TRBV4-1, the J gene TRBJ2-1, with D perhaps TRBD2 (6 bases). Trimming took 1 base from V and 9 from J, leaving 16 bases between them. This CDR3 has 15 amino acids. Germline loops: CDR1 MGHRA, CDR2 YSYEKL. The CDR3: CASSQVVRGGVEQFF. In DNA form, the CDR3 reads TGCGCCAGCAGCCAAGTGGTTCGGGGAGGTGTTGAGCAGTTCTTC.

The chain uses TRBV11-3 and TRBJ1-1; D is ambiguous. CDR3 length: 14 amino acids. V lost 3 bases, J lost 0 bases, and 8 bases lay in between. The germline CDR1 and CDR2 sequences are SGHNT and YENEEA. CDR3 loop: CASSLGSMNTEAFF. The CDR3 bases are TGTGCCAGCAGCTTGGGGAGTATGAACACTGAAGCTTTCTTT.

J is TRBJ2-5 and V is TRBV10-3; 7 bases fit TRBD2. The junction had 3 bases not matched to a gene; V was cut back by 3 bases and J by 5 bases. From germline, CDR1 is ENHRY and CDR2 SYGVKD. The CDR3 has 13 amino acids. This CDR3 is CAISDREGETQYF. The CDR3 DNA is TGTGCCATCAGTGACAGGGAGGGGGAGACCCAGTACTTC.

The V and J genes are TRBV11-3 and TRBJ1-2; 7 bases are shared with TRBD1. This CDR3 has 15 residues. Per germline, CDR1 SGHNT and CDR2 YENEEA. The J segment lost 5 bases and the V segment lost 4 bases, leaving 10 bases of the junction unmatched. CDR3 nucleotides: TGTGCCAGCAGCTCACGAACAGGGGTGCCTTATGGCTACACCTTC. Its translation: CASSSRTGVPYGYTF. The full variable domain, completed using reference TRBV11-3 and TRBJ1-2, is EAGVVQSPRYKIIEKKQPVAFWCNPISGHNTLYWYLQNLGQGPELLIRYENEEAVDDSQLPKDRFSAERLKGVDSTLKIQPAELGDSAVYLCASSSRTGVPYGYTFGSGTRLTVV.

In DNA, the CDR3 is TGTGCCAGTAGTGGACCCGGGACAGGGGTTGGCCAGCCCCAGCATTTT. As protein: CASSGPGTGVGQPQHF. The gene calls are TRBV19 and TRBJ1-5; 10 bases align to TRBD1. J lost 7 bases, V lost 5 bases, and 11 bases had no gene match. CDR3 length equals 16 residues. Germline-derived CDR1 and CDR2 are LNHDA and SQIVND (reference sequence).

This chain links TRBV13 with TRBJ2-4, with D unresolved. Germline V gene data show CDR1 as PRHDT and CDR2 as FYEKMQ (reference sequence). V lost 4 bases, J lost 0 bases, and 10 bases lay in between. This CDR3 has 15 residues. The DNA for the CDR3 is TGTGCCAGCAGCTCCTACCAACTAGCCAAAAACATTCAGTACTTC. This encodes CASSSYQLAKNIQYF.

The V gene is TRBV18, the J gene TRBJ2-5, with D possibly called TRBD1 or TRBD2 (5 bases each). CDR3 length: 17 residues. Germline lookup yields CDR1 KGHSH and CDR2 LQKENI. Trimming stripped 4 bases from V and 4 bases from J, with 22 bases between. The CDR3, as DNA: TGTGCCAGCTCACTCAAAAAAAACCCGGGGCAACGAGAGACCCAGTACTTC. Translating it yields CASSLKKNPGQRETQYF.

The rearrangement joins TRBV5-4 to TRBJ1-1, with 8 bases aligning to TRBD1. The CDR3 covers 14 residues. Losses at the gene ends were 0 bases for V and 5 bases for J; bases not matched to a gene: 3. Germline CDR1 SGHNT, CDR2 YYREEE (reference sequence). In DNA form, the CDR3 reads TGTGCCAGCAGCTTGGACAGGGGGAGAACTGAAGCTTTCTTT. Translation gives CASSLDRGRTEAFF.